This T cell receptor (beta chain) is from a study of T cell repertoires in cytomegalovirus infection. Turning to the study itself: Signatures in public TCR beta sequences pointed to both CMV infection and matching HLA type. Findings of the study overall: Within the response measured ex vivo, HLA-C-restricted CMV-specific TCR beta clonotypes were dominant.

About this clonotype itself: What it binds is unknown.

Germline V gene lookup returns CDR1 SGHVS and CDR2 FQNEAQ. CDR3 length: 17 amino acids. V trimming: 5 bases; J trimming: 2 bases; junction bases outside the gene matches: 13. TCRdb analysed the reads with MiXCR anew, one entry per CDR3 protein. This sample yields tens of thousands of distinct CDR3 sequences, of which roughly 22% are seen a single time; roughly 90% belongs to the top ten. The chain carries TRBV7-8 and TRBJ2-3, with 7 bases that match TRBD1. Sequenced material: CD8+ T cells from cultured PBMCs, taken from culture after CMV antigen stimulation. The source of this sequence is a human donor in good health (CMV status not recorded). Some clones in this sample may be carry-over from other donors' samples. The CDR3 loop is CASSPPPGQHFTDTQYF. In DNA, the CDR3 is TGTGCCAGCAGCCCACCACCGGGACAGCATTTCACAGATACGCAGTATTTT.